This T cell receptor (beta chain) was identified in a study of shared clonotypes between healthy human individuals (dated by TCRdb to the early 2020s). About the investigation overall: The cohort comprised a couple of women and three men aged 18 to 49 years. To estimate repertoire size and how much clonotype sharing occurs between individuals, the study deeply sequenced the blood TCR repertoires of 4 to 6 healthy adults. Different laboratories and diverse techniques were used to prepare libraries and sequence TCR repertoires, to increase sequencing depth and limit assay-specific biases. Leukapheresis yielded between about 0.8 and 8.9 billion PBMCs per donor.

This clone has a count of ten or more. Its antigen is currently not known. It has no much larger one-base neighbor in the sample; base qualities were not kept. What the work shows at the level of the full study, not this receptor alone: The small number of donors limited the genetic and exposure-history diversity represented. Sampling was restricted to blood, and TCR repertoires in tissues likely differ from the TCR repertoires found in blood. Pairwise subsampling indicated that sequencing depth was expected to affect the degree of clonotype sharing among donors.

Healthy HIV-negative adults with no recently reported acute infections or vaccinations were included as donors. All donors were Caucasian adults living in Nashville, Tennessee, USA. For unsorted samples, 90 million or so PBMCs were counted, and genomic DNA was extracted using the QIAamp DNA Blood Mini kit. Blood was obtained by leukapheresis, after which PBMCs were separated by Ficoll-Histopaque density gradient centrifugation and cryopreserved in liquid nitrogen vapor phase. Using the deep immunoSEQ assay, multiplex PCR amplified TCR CDR3 regions from genomic DNA. For each cell subset, the extracted genomic DNA was distributed evenly across all wells of several immunoSEQ 96-well plates, and each plate served as one replicate. For unsorted PBMC, about 300 ng of genomic DNA, equivalent to around 30,000 T cell genomes, went into each replicate PCR. Ten immunoSEQ deep assay plates were used to sequence the unsorted PBMC genomic DNA. Purified libraries were quantified with a Qubit 3.0 fluorometer, sized on a Bioanalyzer 2100, and re-quantified with the KAPA Library Quantification kit. Every immunoSEQ 96-well plate was sequenced on a dedicated single-read 150-cycle Illumina NextSeq 550 flow cell. Under the source paper's analysis protocol: The immunoSEQ output contained only junctional sequences without quality scores, so filtering could not match that applied to full-length reads. To assign V/J genes and CDR3, sequences were annotated using PyIR, a Python wrapper for IgBLAST v1.9, with IMGT germline references. Reads were removed for weak V/J assignments (E-value above 1e-6), missing CDR3, stop codons, out-of-frame junctions, or ambiguous translated residues. A V3J clonotype was defined by an identical inferred V gene, J gene, and CDR3 amino acid sequence. Percentage overlap between repertoires was computed as shared unique clonotypes divided by the size of the smaller repertoire. Repertoire richness was assessed with RTK rarefaction, the Chao1 estimator, and Recon v2.1 estimates of unobserved clonotypes. TCRdb re-hosts the immuneACCESS table, in-frame sequences only. Its copies lack some clones; in the studies checked, an unresolved V gene accounts for under half of them, and the cause for the rest is not known. For V, J and clone size, that table is used; D and trimming come from the DNA. Recorded for this sample are around 500,000 clones; 60% to 85% of them occurred a single time. The ten largest clones take up 10% to 15% of the sample.

Trimming takes 5 bases off V and 9 bases off J; junction bases not matched to a gene: 9. From the cysteine up to the phenylalanine, the CDR3 has a length of 13 residues. The only DNA kept is the CDR3, 39 bases in frame from the first base. From the germline V gene, CDR1 is MDHEN and CDR2 is SYDVKM. The sequencing sample was made of PBMCs. The V gene is TRBV28 and the J gene is TRBJ1-1, with 7 bases in between that match TRBD1. This sequence was found in a woman between 40 and 55 years old in good health. Some clones in this sample may be carry-over from other donors' samples. DNA sequence: TGTGCCAGCAGTCTAGCGCTACAGGGGAAAGCTTTCTTT. It specifies CASSLALQGKAFF.